This T cell receptor beta chain comes out of a study of regulatory T cells in long-lasting Graves disease. Whole-study results and caveats: Whereas 966 public clonotypes were shared by new patients, persistent patients shared more, at a few thousand. Favored usage of TRBV28, TRBJ1-2 and TRBJ2-5 was recorded in persistent disease.

The time point was: newly diagnosed GD, antithyroid drugs for less than 3 months. RNA from PBMCs was the source of the TCR library. Investigators prepared the TCR beta libraries by applying iRepertoire HTBI primers and Arm-PCR of CDR3 regions. One entry per CDR3 protein results from TCRdb running MiXCR on the multiplex PCR reads. The table lists about 530,000 distinct CDR3 sequences, approximately 16% of them singletons. This CDR3 comprises 16 residues. Trimming at V came to 5 bases and at J to 0 bases, leaving 7 bases not matched to a gene. Looked up from germline, CDR1 is MRHNA and CDR2 is SNTAGT. As for this clonotype: As yet, its antigen is unknown.

This sample was also put to use in a study of T cells in Graves' hyperthyroidism and ophthalmopathy. That work states: Exclusions: uncontrolled infection, other autoimmune disease, pregnancy, lactation.

This TCR came from a woman aged 35-65 years with Graves disease. The genes are TRBV6-4 and TRBJ1-3, with 7 bases matching TRBD1. The sequences come from peripheral blood mononuclear cells (PBMCs), collected at new diagnosis, from a patient treated with antithyroid drugs. The CDR3 DNA is TGTGCCAGCAGTTACCCGGGACAGAACTCTGGAAACACCATATATTTT. Translation: CASSYPGQNSGNTIYF.